A single T cell receptor beta chain is shown here with its context. Germline CDR1 is MNHEY and CDR2 is SVGAGI. V dropped 6 bases and J dropped 0; count of bases not matched to a gene: 6. CDR3 size: 15 residues. The protocol was immunoSEQ multiplex PCR, while the TCRdb copy is restricted to in-frame clones and leaves out a portion. Seen here are about 73,000 clones, 85% to 95% observed once, and the top ten hold 2.5% to 3.5%. The record originates from a study of T cell changes during pregnancy in multiple sclerosis. Sequenced here: peripheral blood, sampled in the third trimester of pregnancy. The clonotype comes from a female donor in good health, enrolled as a control in a pregnancy study. The chain couples TRBV6-5 to TRBJ1-1, with TRBD1 identical over 8 bases. The CDR3 region is CASSRGQAMNTEAFF. The CDR3 DNA sequence: TGTGCCAGCAGCCGGGGACAGGCGATGAACACTGAAGCTTTCTTT.